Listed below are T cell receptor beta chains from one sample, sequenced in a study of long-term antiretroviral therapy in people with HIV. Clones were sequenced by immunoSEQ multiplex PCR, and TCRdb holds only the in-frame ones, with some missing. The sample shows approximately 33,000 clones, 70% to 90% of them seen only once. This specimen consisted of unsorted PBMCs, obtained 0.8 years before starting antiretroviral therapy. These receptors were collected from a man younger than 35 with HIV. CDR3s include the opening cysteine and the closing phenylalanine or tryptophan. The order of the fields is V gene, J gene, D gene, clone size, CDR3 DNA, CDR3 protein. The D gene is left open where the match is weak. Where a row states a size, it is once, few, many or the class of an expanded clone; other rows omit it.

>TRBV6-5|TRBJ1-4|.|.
TGTGCCAGCAGTACCAGGGGCGGCGGTGAAAAACTGTTTTTT
CASSTRGGGEKLFF
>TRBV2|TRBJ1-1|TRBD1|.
TGTGCCAGCGAAACCGACAGGGTTGAAGCTTTCTTT
CASETDRVEAFF
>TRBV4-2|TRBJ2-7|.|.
TGTGCCAGCAGCCAAGAGGTGGCGGCTACCCCGGAGCAGTACTTC
CASSQEVAATPEQYF
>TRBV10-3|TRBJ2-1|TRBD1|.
TGTGCCATCAGACCAACGGACAGGATGTACAATGAGCAGTTCTTC
CAIRPTDRMYNEQFF
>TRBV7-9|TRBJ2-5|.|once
TGTGCCAGCAGCTCCCCCAGGGAGGCCCAGTACTTC
CASSSPREAQYF
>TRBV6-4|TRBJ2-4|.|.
TGTGCCAGCAGTGACGGTCCCGGGGGCATTCAGTACTTC
CASSDGPGGIQYF
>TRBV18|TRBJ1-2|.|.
TGTGCCAGCTCACCACCTGGAGAGTACTATGGCTACACCTTC
CASSPPGEYYGYTF
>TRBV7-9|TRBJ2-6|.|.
TGTGCCAGCAGCTTTACTCTGGGCAGCTACTCTGGGGCCAACGTCCTGACTTTC
CASSFTLGSYSGANVLTF
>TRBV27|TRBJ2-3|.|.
TGTGCCAGCAGTTCGTATCACGGGCCCACAGATACGCAGTATTTT
CASSSYHGPTDTQYF
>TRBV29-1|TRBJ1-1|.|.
TGCAGCGTTGAAGAGGGGGAATTGACTGAAGCTTTCTTT
CSVEEGELTEAFF
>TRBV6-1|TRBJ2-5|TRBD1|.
TGTGCCAGCAGCGACAGGGCCTACCAAGAGACCCAGTACTTC
CASSDRAYQETQYF
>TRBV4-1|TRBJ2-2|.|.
TGCGCCAGCAGGCTTGCCTACACCGGGGAGCTGTTTTTT
CASRLAYTGELFF